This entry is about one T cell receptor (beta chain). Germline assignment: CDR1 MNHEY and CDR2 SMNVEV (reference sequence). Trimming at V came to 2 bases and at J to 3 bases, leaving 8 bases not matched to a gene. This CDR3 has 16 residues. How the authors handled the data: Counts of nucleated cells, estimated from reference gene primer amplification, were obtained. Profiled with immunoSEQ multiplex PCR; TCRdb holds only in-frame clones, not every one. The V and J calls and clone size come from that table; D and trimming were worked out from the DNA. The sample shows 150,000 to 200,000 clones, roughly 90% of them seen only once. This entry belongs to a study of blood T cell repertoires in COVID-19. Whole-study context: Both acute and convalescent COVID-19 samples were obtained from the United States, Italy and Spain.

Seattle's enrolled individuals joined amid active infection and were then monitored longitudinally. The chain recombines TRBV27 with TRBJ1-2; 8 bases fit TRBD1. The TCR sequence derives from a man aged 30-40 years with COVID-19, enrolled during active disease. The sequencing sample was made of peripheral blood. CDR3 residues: CASSLEPRGRDYGYTF. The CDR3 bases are TGTGCCAGCAGTTTAGAACCCAGGGGGCGCGACTATGGCTACACCTTC.